This TCR beta chain comes out of a study of chemoradiotherapy in HPV16-positive cancers. On the study more broadly: Two HPV16-positive patients' cells yielded candidate HPV-specific clones and common motifs.

The data were produced by immunoSEQ multiplex PCR, yet TCRdb's version contains in-frame clones alone and is incomplete. The sample includes some 5,000 clones, roughly nine tenths seen only once; the top ten take about 8.7%. V lost 4 bases to trimming and J lost 3 bases, with 15 bases between them. The V gene's germline CDR1 is SQVTM and CDR2 ANQGSEA. CDR3 length: 14 residues. This sample comprised tumor tissue, obtained from a patient who underwent chemoradiotherapy. The V call is TRBV29-1, the J call TRBJ1-1; a weak D match, TRBD1 (6 bases). The source of this sequence is a human donor with HPV-associated anogenital cancer. The CDR3 loop is CSVVRGDGYTEAFF. The CDR3 nucleotides read TGCAGCGTTGTTAGGGGGGATGGATACACTGAAGCTTTCTTT.